Listed below are T cell receptor beta chains from one sample, sequenced in a study of cytomegalovirus exposure and HLA in healthy donors. The repertoire was sequenced with immunoSEQ multiplex PCR; TCRdb's copy has only in-frame clones and lacks some. The sample includes about 140,000 clones, 65% to 80% of them seen just once. Sequences were obtained from PBMCs. The receptors shown here come from a woman between 25 and 40 years old in good health and CMV-seronegative. Both conserved end residues are part of each CDR3. Fields, in order: V gene, clone size, J gene, D gene, CDR3 DNA, CDR3 protein. The D gene is left open where the match is weak. For some rows the clone size is stated as once, few or many, or as a class when expanded; others skip it.

>TRBV4-1|-|TRBJ2-7|-
TGCGCCAGCAGCCAAGATAGGGTGAGGCAGGGCCGGCAAGGCGAGCAGTACTTC
CASSQDRVRQGRQGEQYF
>TRBV6-5|-|TRBJ2-1|TRBD2
TGTGCCAGCAGTTACTCGGGGGGACTAGCGGGACGTGAGCAGTTCTTC
CASSYSGGLAGREQFF
>TRBV9|-|TRBJ1-4|TRBD1
TGTGCCAGCAGCGGCAGACAGGGGGCCGGGAATGAAAAACTGTTTTTT
CASSGRQGAGNEKLFF
>TRBV5-1|-|TRBJ2-3|-
TGCGCCAGCAGCTTGGGAAGCGCGGCCTACACAGATACGCAGTATTTT
CASSLGSAAYTDTQYF
>TRBV10-3|-|TRBJ1-1|TRBD1
TGTGCCATCAGCCCAGGGACAGGGGGTTACACTGAAGCTTTCTTT
CAISPGTGGYTEAFF
>TRBV19|-|TRBJ1-3|TRBD1
TGTGCCAGTAGTCGACAGGGAAGTGGAAACACCATATATTTT
CASSRQGSGNTIYF
>TRBV7-8|once|TRBJ2-7|-
TGTGCCAGCAGCTTAGCGCTAAACGGACTCAGCTACGAGCAGTACTTC
CASSLALNGLSYEQYF
>TRBV21-1|-|TRBJ2-1|-
TGTGCCAGCAGCAAAGACGAGTACAATGAGCAGTTCTTC
CASSKDEYNEQFF
>TRBV9|-|TRBJ2-3|-
TGTGCCAGCAGCTCTGGTGGGGGGACAGATACGCAGTATTTT
CASSSGGGTDTQYF
>TRBV5-1|-|TRBJ1-6|-
TGCGCCAGCAGCGTGACGCAGGGGCGTAATTCACCCCTCCACTTT
CASSVTQGRNSPLHF
>TRBV11-1|-|TRBJ2-5|TRBD2
TGTGCCAGCAGCCCGAAGGGAGGGGAGACCCAGTACTTC
CASSPKGGETQYF
>TRBV10-3|-|TRBJ2-5|TRBD2
TGTGCCATCAGAGGGACTAGCGGGGAGGAGACCCAGTACTTC
CAIRGTSGEETQYF
>TRBV7-9|few|TRBJ1-1|TRBD1
TGTGCCAGCGGGACAGGGGGAGCTTTCTTT
CASGTGGAFF
>TRBV19|-|TRBJ2-7|TRBD2
TGTGCCAGTAGTCCCCGGGGCGGGGGGACTCTCTACGAGCAGTACTTC
CASSPRGGGTLYEQYF
>TRBV30|-|TRBJ2-6|-
TGTGCCTGGAGGAAACCGGGAGCCATTGGTGGGGCCAACGTCCTGACTTTC
CAWRKPGAIGGANVLTF
>TRBV5-1|-|TRBJ1-1|-
TGCGCCAGCAGCTTTCTAGACGCGGGTACTGAAGCTTTCTTT
CASSFLDAGTEAFF
>TRBV6-1|-|TRBJ2-7|-
TGTGCCAGCAGTGGTGGGCAGGGCGGCTCCTACGAGCAGTACTTC
CASSGGQGGSYEQYF
>TRBV2|-|TRBJ1-2|-
TGTGCCAGCAGTGAACAGGGCTACTATGGCTACACCTTC
CASSEQGYYGYTF
>TRBV6-5|-|TRBJ1-1|TRBD1
TGTGCCAGCAGTTACTCTGGGACAGCTGAAGCTTTCTTT
CASSYSGTAEAFF
>TRBV6-1|few|TRBJ1-1|-
TGTGCCAGCAGTGTGGAGGGGCCGAACACTGAAGCTTTCTTT
CASSVEGPNTEAFF
>TRBV7-9|-|TRBJ1-4|-
TGTGCCAGCAGCTTGGGGCCTCAAGGCGAAAAACTGTTTTTT
CASSLGPQGEKLFF
>TRBV28|-|TRBJ2-7|TRBD2
TGTGCCAGCAGTACGAAACTGGCGGGAGGGCCTTTGACCTACGAGCAGTACTTC
CASSTKLAGGPLTYEQYF
>TRBV18|-|TRBJ2-7|TRBD2
TGTGCCAGCTCACCACCCGGGACGAGCGGGGGGCAGTACTTC
CASSPPGTSGGQYF
>TRBV5-1|-|TRBJ2-3|-
TGCGCCAGCAGCTTAGCGCTATCTAGAACAGATACGCAGTATTTT
CASSLALSRTDTQYF
>TRBV6-5|-|TRBJ1-2|-
TGTGCCAGCAGTTACTCAGGGGAGGGCTATGGCTACACCTTC
CASSYSGEGYGYTF
>TRBV7-3|-|TRBJ2-3|-
TGTGCCAGCAGCTCGGTTGGGTTAGCAGGGGATACGCAGTATTTT
CASSSVGLAGDTQYF